Here is one T cell receptor (beta chain) with its context. Its antigen is not known. The source of the sample is a study of radiotherapy plus CTLA-4 blockade in lung cancer. About the study: An objective response was seen in around a sixth of patients, and disease control in 31%.

Generated by immunoSEQ multiplex PCR, the TCRdb table keeps only in-frame clones and is missing some. The data hold about 80,000 clones, with approximately 84% observed a single time. The length of the CDR3 is 14 residues. Germline V gene data show CDR1 as SGHNT and CDR2 as YYREEE (reference sequence). Trimming at V came to 3 bases and at J to 5 bases, leaving 6 bases not matched to a gene. The study gave focal radiation plus ipilimumab CTLA-4 blockade to patients with chemo-refractory metastatic non-small-cell lung cancer. Overall study findings and caveats: In blood, tumor-derived TCR clones expanded after radiotherapy plus ipilimumab. Response was reportedly best predicted by early blood T cell clone dynamics, with interferon-beta.

The chain is built from TRBV5-4 and TRBJ2-7, with 9 bases aligning to TRBD1. The TCR was taken from a human donor with non-small cell lung cancer who had a partial response to radiotherapy plus ipilimumab. Sample: peripheral blood, taken from a patient treated with radiotherapy plus ipilimumab. CDR3 protein: CASSSRDRANEQYF. Written as DNA, the CDR3 is TGTGCCAGCAGCTCCCGGGACAGGGCTAACGAGCAGTACTTC.